Listed below are T cell receptor beta chains from one sample, sequenced in a study of blood T cell repertoires in COVID-19. Here immunoSEQ multiplex PCR was the method, and the copy in TCRdb shows in-frame clones only, minus some. The sample includes a few hundred thousand clones, about nine tenths seen only once; the top ten take approximately 0.97%. The sample was PBMCs or T cells enriched from blood (not recorded which). Every receptor here comes from a woman aged 25 to 45 who had been exposed to COVID-19. CDR3s leave out the opening cysteine and the closing phenylalanine or tryptophan.

j_call | cdr3_length | v_call | cdr3_aa
TRBJ2-2 | 16 | TRBV5-4 | ASSPPGLAGLNTGELF
TRBJ2-6 | 15 | TRBV5-6 | ASSWFRGSSGANVLT
TRBJ1-2 | 11 | TRBV28 | ASSAHREHGYT
TRBJ2-1 | 14 | TRBV7-7 | ASSLEAPGGSDEQF
TRBJ1-4 | 13 | TRBV7-8 | ASRKPGQGNEKLF
TRBJ2-2 | 16 | TRBV28 | ASSPLAGGGSGTGELF
TRBJ1-2 | 12 | TRBV11-3 | ASSAAYGGYGYT
TRBJ2-1 | 13 | TRBV5-1 | ASSLDASGVNEQF
TRBJ2-2 | 12 | TRBV30 | AWSVGGYTGELF
TRBJ2-7 | 12 | TRBV14 | ASSHRGRFYEQY
TRBJ2-3 | 15 | TRBV24-1 | ATSDNLWTGDTDTQY
TRBJ2-3 | 13 | TRBV10-3 | AISSDRGPTDTQY
TRBJ2-4 | 12 | TRBV13 | ASSPGRAKNIQY
TRBJ1-6 | 13 | TRBV18 | ASSPGQSNNSPLH
TRBJ2-3 | 14 | TRBV9 | ASSSRDRGRTDTQY